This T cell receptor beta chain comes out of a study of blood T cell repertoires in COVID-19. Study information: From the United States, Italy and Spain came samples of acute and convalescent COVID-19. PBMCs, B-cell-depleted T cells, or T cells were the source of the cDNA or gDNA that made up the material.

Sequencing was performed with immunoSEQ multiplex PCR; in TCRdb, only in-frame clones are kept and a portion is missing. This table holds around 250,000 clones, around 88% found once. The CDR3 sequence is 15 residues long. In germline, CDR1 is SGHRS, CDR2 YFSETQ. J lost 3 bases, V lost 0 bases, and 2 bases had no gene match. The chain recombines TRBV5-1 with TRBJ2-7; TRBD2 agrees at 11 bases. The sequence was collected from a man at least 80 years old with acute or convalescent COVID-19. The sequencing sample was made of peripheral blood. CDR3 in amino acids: CASSLVSGGGYEQYF. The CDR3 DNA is TGCGCCAGCAGCTTGGTTAGCGGGGGGGGCTACGAGCAGTACTTC.